The 29 T cell receptor beta chains below were found in one sample sequenced in a study of blood T cell repertoires in COVID-19. Assay: immunoSEQ multiplex PCR; the TCRdb copy retains only in-frame clones and omits some. The sample yields 200,000 to 300,000 clones, approximately 86% seen once. The sequencing input was peripheral blood. The receptor source for this set is a woman aged 55-70 years with COVID-19, enrolled during active disease.

This chain links TRBV14 with TRBJ1-1; 7 positions agree with TRBD1. Looked up from germline, CDR1 is SGHDN and CDR2 is FVKESK. This CDR3 spans 14 amino acids. The V and J ends lost 0 bases and 14 bases, in that order; junction bases with no gene match: 12. The CDR3 spells CASSQDRRGRGTFF. The CDR3 DNA reads as TGTGCCAGCAGCCAAGATCGCCGGGGCAGGGGGACCTTCTTT.

The chain has TRBV6-5 and TRBJ2-2; D unresolved. Germline V gives CDR1 MNHEY, CDR2 SVGAGI. This CDR3 region has 14 residues. Deletions cut 11 bases from V and 1 base from J, with 14 bases between. CDR3 DNA sequence: TGTGCCTTAAGAGCCGCGTGGAACACCGGGGAGCTGTTTTTT. Translation: CALRAAWNTGELFF.

This clone was seen more than once but under ten times. J is TRBJ1-5 and V is TRBV4-1; 9 bases line up with TRBD1. V was pared by 4 bases and J by 7 bases, with 11 bases of the junction left unmatched. CDR3 length: 16 amino acids. Germline CDR1 reads MGHRA; CDR2 reads YSYEKL. The CDR3 nucleotides are TGCGCCAGCAGCCCGCAGCCGGGACAGGGCTTGCAGCCCCAGCATTTT. As protein: CASSPQPGQGLQPQHF.

The CDR3 DNA is TGTGCCAGCAGCCAAGATGGGGGGGCAGGGGACTGCTCGGGATCCTACGAGCAGTACTTC. Translated, it gives CASSQDGGAGDCSGSYEQYF. The chain carries TRBV3-1 (or the pseudogene TRBV3-2) and TRBJ2-7; D might be TRBD2 (7 bases). V was shortened by 0 bases and J by 1 base, with 25 bases between the two germline ends. CDR1 and CDR2 (germline): LGHDT, YNNKEL (reference sequence). The CDR3 extends over 20 amino acids.

The genes are TRBV4-1 and TRBJ2-3; TRBD1 agrees at 9 bases. The CDR3 consists of 17 residues. Germline loops: CDR1 MGHRA, CDR2 YSYEKL. V trimming: 4 bases; J trimming: 3 bases; junction bases outside the gene matches: 11. DNA for the CDR3: TGCGCCAGCAGCCGACAAACAGGGGGCCGAGGTACAGATACGCAGTATTTT. Its protein product is CASSRQTGGRGTDTQYF.

Note on this clone: This CDR3 is also generated by other DNA sequences in the sample. The rearrangement uses TRBV11-3 and TRBJ1-1; D possibly corresponds to TRBD1 (5 bases). The ends were cut back, 1 base at V and 3 bases at J, with 9 bases in the middle. CDR3 size: 14 residues. Germline V CDR1 and CDR2: SGHNT, YENEEA. For the CDR3, the DNA is TGTGCCAGCAGCTTAGGTCAGGGTTACACTGAAGCTTTCTTT. It is translated as CASSLGQGYTEAFF.

The rearrangement joins TRBV7-9 to TRBJ1-4, with a possible D match to TRBD1 (6 bases). CDR3 length equals 13 residues. Germline CDR1 reads SEHNR; CDR2 reads FQNEAQ (reference sequence). V was pared by 4 bases and J by 11 bases, with 14 bases between. CDR3 residues: CASSYPDRNKLFF. DNA of the CDR3: TGTGCCAGCAGCTACCCGGACAGAAATAAACTGTTTTTT.

The chain links TRBV30 to TRBJ1-1, with 10 bases that match TRBD1. The CDR3 has 15 amino acids. Trimming removed 8 bases from V and 4 bases from J; junction bases left unmatched: 13. The germline gives CDR1 GTSNPN, CDR2 SVGIG (reference sequence). CDR3: CAGRRVDRGPTEAFF. The CDR3 region has the DNA TGTGCCGGGCGGAGGGTCGACAGGGGGCCCACTGAAGCTTTCTTT.

This clone was observed once. The chain joins TRBV19 to TRBJ2-3; the match to TRBD2 covers 11 bases. CDR1 and CDR2 from the germline V gene are LNHDA and SQIVND (reference sequence). This CDR3 has 15 residues. The junction had 2 bases not matched to a gene; V was cut back by 4 bases and J by 2 bases. As DNA, the CDR3 is TGTGCCAGTAGTAGACTAGCGGGAACCACAGATACGCAGTATTTT. It yields the protein CASSRLAGTTDTQYF.

This chain uses TRBV19 with TRBJ2-5, with TRBD1 identical over 12 bases. V trimming: 4 bases; J trimming: 5 bases; junction bases outside the gene matches: 5. In germline, CDR1 is LNHDA, CDR2 SQIVND (reference sequence). This CDR3 comprises 15 residues. The CDR3 nucleotides read TGTGCCAGTAGTACTGGGACAGGGGGCCGTGAGACCCAGTACTTC. This sequence encodes CASSTGTGGRETQYF.

The V and J genes are TRBV6-2 or TRBV6-3 and TRBJ2-5, with 8 bases matching TRBD1. The germline gives CDR1 MNHEY, CDR2 SVGEGT. After removal of 6 bases from V and 5 bases from J, the junction contained 17 bases not matched to a gene. The CDR3 consists of 17 residues. The CDR3 protein is CASSPSTGAGAGETQYF. The CDR3 coding sequence is TGTGCCAGCAGCCCCTCGACAGGGGCCGGGGCGGGGGAGACCCAGTACTTC.

This clone was picked up one time. J is TRBJ1-1 and V is TRBV18; the match to TRBD1 covers 7 bases. The CDR3 has 14 amino acids. After removal of 3 bases from V and 4 bases from J, the junction contained 5 bases not matched to a gene. Germline assignment: CDR1 KGHSH and CDR2 LQKENI. Here the CDR3 reads CASSPLQGGTEAFF. CDR3 sequence (DNA): TGTGCCAGCTCACCGTTGCAGGGGGGCACTGAAGCTTTCTTT.

The chain joins TRBV7-6 to TRBJ1-5; D not resolved. The CDR3 has 13 amino acids. The V and J ends lost 2 bases and 3 bases respectively, with 5 bases between them. CDR1 is SGHVS and CDR2 is FNYEAQ in the germline V gene. The CDR3 reads CASSLFYNQPQHF. The CDR3, as DNA: TGTGCCAGCAGCTTATTTTACAATCAGCCCCAGCATTTT.

The V gene is TRBV11-2, the J gene TRBJ1-3; possibly TRBD1 for D (5 bases). From germline, CDR1 is SGHAT and CDR2 FQNNGV. The CDR3 has 14 amino acids. The V end lost 7 bases, the J end lost 3 bases, and 13 bases lay between the germline ends. CDR3 protein: CASTREGVGNTIYF. The CDR3 DNA sequence: TGTGCCAGCACCAGGGAGGGTGTTGGAAACACCATATATTTT. Full variable domain (remainder filled in from reference TRBV11-2 and TRBJ1-3): EAGVAQSPRYKIIEKRQSVAFWCNPISGHATLYWYQQILGQGPKLLIQFQNNGVVDDSQLPKDRFSAERLKGVDSTLKIQPAKLEDSAVYLCASTREGVGNTIYFGEGSWLTVV.

The chain carries TRBV6-5 and TRBJ2-4; TRBD1 might be the D (6 bases). This CDR3 has 14 amino acids. The V end lost 8 bases, the J end lost 2 bases, and 13 bases lay between the germline ends. Germline lookup yields CDR1 MNHEY and CDR2 SVGAGI. The CDR3 DNA reads as TGTGCCAGCGCCCGGGGACAAACCAAAAACATTCAGTACTTC. Residues: CASARGQTKNIQYF.

The chain recombines TRBV28 with TRBJ1-4; 7 bases align to TRBD1. V shed 7 bases, J shed 7 bases, and the junction held 3 bases outside the gene matches. This CDR3 contains 12 residues. The germline V gene has CDR1 MDHEN and CDR2 SYDVKM. CDR3 DNA sequence: TGTGCCAGCATGGGGACAGCTGAAAAACTGTTTTTT. Translating gives CASMGTAEKLFF. Looking up the rest from reference TRBV28 and TRBJ1-4 gives the full variable domain: DVKVTQSSRYLVKRTGEKVFLECVQDMDHENMFWYRQDPGLGLRLIYFSYDVKMKEKGDIPEGYSVSREKKERFSLILESASTNQTSMYLCASMGTAEKLFFGSGTQLSVL.

The J gene is TRBJ2-1, the V gene TRBV12-5; 7 positions agree with TRBD2. The CDR3 loop spans 15 amino acids. The ends lost 1 base at V and 10 bases at J; junction bases unmatched: 10. Germline lookup yields CDR1 LGHNT and CDR2 FRNRAP. The CDR3 DNA sequence: TGTGCTAGTGGTTTGGAGGGAGGGCCTTCTGGGGAGCAGTTCTTC. Amino acids: CASGLEGGPSGEQFF. The variable domain in full, with the rest retrieved from reference TRBV12-5 and TRBJ2-1, is DARVTQTPRHKVTEMGQEVTMRCQPILGHNTVFWYRQTMMQGLELLAYFRNRAPLDDSGMPKDRFSAEMPDATLATLKIQPSEPRDSAVYFCASGLEGGPSGEQFFGPGTRLTVL.

J is TRBJ2-3 and V is TRBV4-2, with 10 bases matching TRBD2. Trimming at V came to 4 bases and at J to 4 bases, leaving 11 bases not matched to a gene. The germline CDR1 and CDR2 sequences are LGHNA and YNFKEQ. There are 17 residues in the CDR3. CDR3 protein: CASSPVSGRAGADTQYF. In DNA, the CDR3 is TGTGCCAGCAGCCCCGTGAGCGGGAGGGCCGGGGCAGATACGCAGTATTTT.

Only a few counts were recorded for this clone. The chain employs TRBV5-1 and TRBJ2-3; D remains unclear. Trimming shortened V by 1 base and J by 0 bases, and 6 bases separated the two germline ends. This CDR3 comprises 14 residues. Per germline, CDR1 SGHRS and CDR2 YFSETQ. For the CDR3, the DNA is TGCGCCAGCAGCTTGACTCTGAGCACAGATACGCAGTATTTT. Residues: CASSLTLSTDTQYF.

The chain has TRBV6-2 or TRBV6-3 and TRBJ2-1; D call uncertain. CDR1 and CDR2 from the germline V gene are MNHEY and SVGEGT. This CDR3 has 12 amino acids. V was clipped by 4 bases and J by 10 bases, with 11 bases between them. The CDR3 DNA is TGTGCCAGCAGTTCCTCTGTCCTCGAGCAGTTCTTC. It encodes CASSSSVLEQFF.

J is TRBJ2-7 and V is TRBV5-4; tentatively, D is TRBD2 (6 bases). CDR1 and CDR2 from the germline V gene are SGHNT and YYREEE (reference sequence). The V and J ends lost 3 bases and 7 bases respectively, with 17 bases between them. The length of the CDR3 is 14 residues. For the CDR3, the DNA is TGTGCCAGCAGCTCCGGGACTCCAACGGGGGAGCAGTACTTC. As protein: CASSSGTPTGEQYF.

J is TRBJ2-3 and V is TRBV28, with 14 bases fitting TRBD2. J lost 8 bases, V lost 4 bases, and 2 bases had no gene match. CDR1 and CDR2 (germline): MDHEN, SYDVKM. This CDR3 has 14 residues. The CDR3 region is CASSSGLAGVTQYF. CDR3 nucleotide sequence: TGTGCCAGCAGTTCGGGACTAGCGGGAGTTACGCAGTATTTT. Based on the CDR3 plus reference TRBV28 and TRBJ2-3, the full variable domain is DVKVTQSSRYLVKRTGEKVFLECVQDMDHENMFWYRQDPGLGLRLIYFSYDVKMKEKGDIPEGYSVSREKKERFSLILESASTNQTSMYLCASSSGLAGVTQYFGPGTRLTVL.

The genes are TRBV28 and TRBJ1-6; D is perhaps TRBD1 (6 bases). The CDR3 extends over 14 amino acids. The germline V and J ends were trimmed by 6 bases and 6 bases, with 12 bases remaining between them. Germline loops: CDR1 MDHEN, CDR2 SYDVKM. CDR3 coding DNA: TGTGCCAGCAGGAGGACAGCTATTAATTCACCCCTCCACTTT. It encodes CASRRTAINSPLHF.

The chain uses TRBV10-2 and TRBJ1-2; possibly TRBD1 for D (5 bases). Germline values: CDR1 WSHSY, CDR2 SAAADI. The CDR3 length is 12 residues. Trimming stripped 8 bases from V and 3 bases from J, with 10 bases between. This CDR3 is CASLARDYGYTF. The CDR3, as DNA: TGCGCCAGCCTCGCCAGGGACTATGGCTACACCTTC.

The chain employs TRBV3-1 (or the pseudogene TRBV3-2) and TRBJ2-4; TRBD2 is a possible D gene (6 bases). Germline CDR1 LGHDT, CDR2 YNNKEL (reference sequence). Trimming removed 7 bases from V and 1 base from J, with 14 bases in between. The CDR3 loop spans 15 amino acids. The CDR3 DNA reads as TGTGCCAGCACCCGGTCGGAGGGGGCCAAAAACATTCAGTACTTC. Protein sequence: CASTRSEGAKNIQYF.

The chain has TRBV19 and TRBJ2-5, with a possible D match to TRBD2 (5 bases). Deletions cut 3 bases from V and 9 bases from J, with 14 bases between. The germline gives CDR1 LNHDA, CDR2 SQIVND (reference sequence). There are 13 residues in the CDR3. CDR3: CASSISRVGSQYF. The CDR3 nucleotides read TGTGCCAGTAGTATCTCGCGGGTGGGGTCCCAGTACTTC.

V gene TRBV19 combines with J gene TRBJ2-1; a possible D gene is TRBD2 (5 bases). The V end lost 4 bases, the J end lost 7 bases, and 5 bases lay between the germline ends. In germline, CDR1 is LNHDA, CDR2 SQIVND (reference sequence). The CDR3 contains 11 residues. The CDR3 here is CASSRGNEQFF. CDR3 bases: TGTGCCAGTAGTAGAGGGAATGAGCAGTTCTTC.

J is TRBJ1-1 and V is TRBV2, with D hard to call. Germline V CDR1 and CDR2: SNHLY, FYNNEI. The V end lost 7 bases, the J end lost 2 bases, and 14 bases lay between the germline ends. CDR3 length: 14 amino acids. CDR3: CASNSREGNTEAFF. The CDR3 DNA sequence: TGTGCCAGCAACAGCCGGGAGGGAAACACTGAAGCTTTCTTT.

This rearrangement joins TRBV11-2 to TRBJ2-5; TRBD1 matches 11 bases. V shed 5 bases, J shed 5 bases, and the junction held 13 bases outside the gene matches. The CDR3 sequence is 17 residues long. Per germline, CDR1 SGHAT and CDR2 FQNNGV. DNA of the CDR3: TGTGCCAGCAGCCTCGATTCGGGACAGGGGGTCGGGGAGACCCAGTACTTC. It specifies CASSLDSGQGVGETQYF.